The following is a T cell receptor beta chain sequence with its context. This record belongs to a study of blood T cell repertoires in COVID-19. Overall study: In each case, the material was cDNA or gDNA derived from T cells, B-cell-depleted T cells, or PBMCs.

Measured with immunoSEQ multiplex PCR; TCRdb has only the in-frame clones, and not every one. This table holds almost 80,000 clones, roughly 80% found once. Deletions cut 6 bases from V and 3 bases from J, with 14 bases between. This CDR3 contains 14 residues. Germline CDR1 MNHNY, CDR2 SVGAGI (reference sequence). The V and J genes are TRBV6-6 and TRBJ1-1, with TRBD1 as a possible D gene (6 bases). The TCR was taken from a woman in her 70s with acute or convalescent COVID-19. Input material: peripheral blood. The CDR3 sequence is CASSAGTGYTEAFF. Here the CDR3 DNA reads TGTGCCAGCAGCGCAGGCACAGGGTACACTGAAGCTTTCTTT.